A single sample gave rise to the 30 T cell receptor beta chains below, sequenced in a study of esophageal squamous cell carcinoma under preoperative chemotherapy. TCRdb re-called the PCR reads through MiXCR, storing one row per CDR3 protein. This sample has approximately 15,000 distinct CDR3 sequences, with 60% found just once. Described time point: before preoperative PTX-NDP chemotherapy. The sample was collected from a patient given preoperative chemotherapy. The source is a human donor with esophageal squamous cell carcinoma. The donor label of this sample is uncertain.

For this clonotype: One junction end does not reproduce the germline sequence, and a read error may be involved. The rearrangement uses TRBV10-1 and TRBJ2-3; TRBD1 or TRBD2 may be the D gene (5 bases each). Germline V gives CDR1 WNHNN, CDR2 SYGVQD (reference sequence). The CDR3 consists of 19 residues. CDR3 residues: CASSEWSVSGLRAKNTQYF. For the CDR3, the DNA is TGTGCCAGCAGTGAGTGGAGCGTCTCGGGGCTGAGAGCCAAAAATACGCAGTACTTT.

This clonotype was seen only a few times. Since a much larger clone is just one base distant, this may be a read error. The V and J genes are TRBV7-2 and TRBJ2-5; 7 bases match TRBD2. This CDR3 comprises 14 residues. The germline gives CDR1 SGHTA, CDR2 FQGNSA. After removal of 5 bases from V and 11 bases from J, the junction contained 14 bases not matched to a gene. CDR3 residues: CASSPPGLYNEQYF. The CDR3 nucleotides read TGTGCCAGCAGCCCCCCGGGACTATACAATGAGCAGTACTTC.

This clonotype appeared a few times. V is TRBV14 and J is TRBJ1-2; no firm D call. V lost 2 bases to trimming and J lost 2 bases, with 9 bases between them. The CDR3 extends over 14 amino acids. Germline CDR1 is SGHDN and CDR2 is FVKESK. The CDR3 DNA is TGTGCCAGCAGCCAACATCGGGCAAACTATGGCTACACCTTC. Its translation: CASSQHRANYGYTF.

About this clonotype: One end of the junction is discordant with germline, which a read error may explain. The chain couples TRBV10-3 to TRBJ2-2; perhaps D is TRBD1 or TRBD2 (6 bases each). Germline CDR1 reads ENHRY; CDR2 reads SYGVKD. CDR3 length equals 14 residues. The CDR3 DNA reads as TGTGCGGGCATCGGGGGCCCCAACACCGGGGCGCAGTTCTTT. Amino acids: CAGIGGPNTGAQFF.

The chain combines TRBV6-1 with TRBJ2-1; the D is unclear. The DNA end favors TRBJ2-7, so the J call may be wrong. Germline lookup yields CDR1 MNHNS and CDR2 SASEGT. The CDR3 has 14 residues. The CDR3 region has the DNA TGTGCCAGCGCCATCTCCGACCTCGCCTACGAGCAGTACTTC. Translating gives CASAISDLAYEQYF.

The chain carries TRBV6-5 and TRBJ2-2; D not certain. Germline-derived CDR1 and CDR2 are MNHEY and SVGAGI. CDR3 size: 18 residues. The V and J ends lost 0 bases and 8 bases respectively, with 22 bases between them. CDR3: CASSYSNPGGWGEGELFF. CDR3 DNA sequence: TGTGCCAGCAGTTACTCGAACCCCGGCGGATGGGGTGAGGGGGAGCTGTTTTTT.

This clonotype has just a few counts. In DNA form, the CDR3 reads TGTGCCAGCAGCCAAGGGACTAGCGTGAACAATGAGCAGTTCTTC. Translation gives CASSQGTSVNNEQFF. V is TRBV3-1 and J is TRBJ2-1; 9 nucleotides match TRBD2. CDR1 is LGHDT and CDR2 is YNNKEL in the germline V gene (reference sequence). This CDR3 spans 15 amino acids. Losses at the gene ends were 1 base for V and 5 bases for J; bases not matched to a gene: 3.

In its sample, this clonotype was seen a few times. V usage is TRBV27 and J usage is TRBJ2-1; 14 bases agree with TRBD2. The CDR3 is made up of 15 amino acids. Per germline, CDR1 MNHEY and CDR2 SMNVEV (reference sequence). V trimming: 7 bases; J trimming: 6 bases; junction bases outside the gene matches: 5. CDR3 in DNA: TGTGCCAGCACCTGGGGGACTAGCGGGAGCAATGAGCAGTTCTTC. Translation gives CASTWGTSGSNEQFF.

This rearrangement joins TRBV6-1 to TRBJ2-1; D is perhaps TRBD2 (6 bases). The CDR3 runs 15 residues. Trimming took 2 bases from V and 6 from J, leaving 14 bases between them. Germline values: CDR1 MNHNS, CDR2 SASEGT. CDR3 DNA sequence: TGTGCCAGCAGTGAAAGGCCGGGAGATTCCAATGAGCAGTTCTTC. This gives the protein CASSERPGDSNEQFF.

The genes are TRBV4-3 and TRBJ1-4, with D perhaps TRBD1 (6 bases). Germline V gives CDR1 LGHNA, CDR2 YSLEER. The length of the CDR3 is 16 residues. The V end was cut by 4 bases, the J end by 3 bases, with 15 bases between. This CDR3 reads CASSRATGRANEKLFF. The DNA for the CDR3 is TGCGCCAGCAGCCGAGCAACAGGGAGGGCTAATGAAAAACTGTTTTTT.

This clonotype was counted only a few times. The chain combines TRBV6-1 with TRBJ2-1, with 13 positions matching TRBD2. CDR1 and CDR2 (germline): MNHNS, SASEGT. The CDR3 sequence is 17 residues long. V was pared by 4 bases and J by 3 bases, with 6 bases of the junction left unmatched. The CDR3, as DNA: TGTGCCAGCAGTGCCGAGGGGACTAGCGGGATCTACAATGAGCAGTTCTTC. Amino acids: CASSAEGTSGIYNEQFF.

To note about this clonotype: A junction end diverges from the germline sequence, so it may reflect a read error. The chain joins TRBV6-1 to TRBJ2-3; D is possibly TRBD2 (6 bases). Germline CDR1 reads MNHNS; CDR2 reads SASEGT. The CDR3 totals 16 residues. CDR3 sequence reads: CASSRNRGCAENTQYF. The CDR3 region has the DNA TGTGCCAGCAGTCGCAACCGGGGGTGCGCCGAAAATACTCAGTACTTT.

The CDR3 loop reads CASSYRGQSGPGNTIYF. CDR3 in DNA: TGTGCCAGCAGTTACCGAGGACAGTCGGGCCCCGGAAACACCATATATTTT. V is TRBV6-5 and J is TRBJ1-3; tentatively, D is TRBD1 (6 bases). The CDR3 extends over 17 amino acids. Germline V CDR1 and CDR2: MNHEY, SVGAGI. V was cut by 2 bases and J by 4 bases, with 18 bases left in between.

The chain joins TRBV12-3 or TRBV12-4 to TRBJ2-1; 8 nucleotides line up with TRBD2. Germline trimming cut 7 bases from V and 7 bases from J; bases unmatched to any gene: 9. CDR3 length equals 14 residues. The CDR3 coding sequence is TGTGCCAGCAAGGGCCCAGCGGGAGAAAATGAGCAGTTCTTC. Its protein is CASKGPAGENEQFF.

Details on this clonotype: The junction differs from germline at one of its ends, possibly a read error. The CDR3 bases are TGTGCCAGGGGTGAAGGGGGGGGGGGCCCAGAGACGCAGTATTTT. The encoded protein is CARGEGGGGPETQYF. The rearrangement links TRBV6-1 to TRBJ2-5, with D perhaps matching TRBD2 (7 bases). The J call is uncertain, as TRBJ2-3 better fits the DNA end. This CDR3 is built from 15 residues. The germline CDR1 and CDR2 sequences are MNHNS and SASEGT.

This clonotype was seen more than once but under ten times. The CDR3 region is CASSLDGGLYNEQFF. The CDR3 bases are TGTGCCAGCAGCTTAGACGGGGGCCTGTACAATGAGCAGTTCTTC. The chain employs TRBV7-2 and TRBJ2-1; either TRBD1 or TRBD2 may supply D (6 bases each). The CDR3 has 15 amino acids. Looked up from germline, CDR1 is SGHTA and CDR2 is FQGNSA. V was trimmed by 1 base and J by 4 bases, leaving 11 bases between them.

Concerning this clonotype: A read error may account for a junction end that differs from germline. The rearrangement links TRBV6-1 to TRBJ2-3; D perhaps matches TRBD2 (7 bases). Germline V gives CDR1 MNHNS, CDR2 SASEGT. This CDR3 has 16 amino acids. In nucleotides, the CDR3 is TGTGCCAGCAGGGGAGGTGGGGAGGGACACACAGATACGCAGTATTTC. Amino acid sequence: CASRGGGEGHTDTQYF.

This clonotype has only a few counts. This may come from a read error, since a much larger clone is one base off. This chain joins TRBV10-1 and TRBJ2-1; 10 bases are shared with TRBD2. V lost 4 bases to trimming and J lost 10 bases; unmatched junction nucleotides: 28. This CDR3 is 21 amino acids long. Germline V gives CDR1 WNHNN, CDR2 SYGVQD (reference sequence). The CDR3 region has the DNA TGCGCCAGCAGTGGCTCTGGGCTAGCGGGAGAAAACCCAAAAACCATCTACGAGCAGTTCTTC. It specifies CASSGSGLAGENPKTIYEQFF.

This clonotype was seen more than once but under ten times. Just one base apart from a much larger clone, this may be a read error. This rearrangement joins TRBV12-3 or TRBV12-4 to TRBJ2-1; 8 bases are shared with TRBD2. CDR3 length: 13 amino acids. V lost 6 bases, J lost 10 bases, and 8 bases stayed unmatched. DNA for the CDR3: TGTGCCAGCAGCCGGACTAGCAGCTACGAGCAGTTCTTC. Residues: CASSRTSSYEQFF.

The rearrangement links TRBV12-3 or TRBV12-4 to TRBJ2-1; 8 bases match TRBD2. The CDR3 is 14 amino acids. V gave up 8 bases and J gave up 2 bases; unmatched junction bases: 5. The CDR3 DNA follows: TGTGCCAGCGTCCGCGGGAGGACCTACAATGAGCAGTTCTTC. Protein product: CASVRGRTYNEQFF.

This clonotype was counted at least ten times. A read error may be the cause here, since a much bigger clone is one base away. The genes are TRBV6-1 and TRBJ2-1, with no clear D. The assigned J gene may be wrong: the sequence end matches TRBJ2-7 better. Germline CDR1 reads MNHNS; CDR2 reads SASEGT. CDR3 length: 16 residues. The CDR3 region is CASSEFAGSSYNEQYF. The CDR3 coding sequence is TGTGCCAGCAGTGAATTTGCAGGCAGCTCCTACAATGAGCAGTACTTC.

Regarding this clonotype: Its ends do not fully match the called genes, so a read error is possible. The gene calls are TRBV6-1 and TRBJ2-6; TRBD1 or TRBD2 may be the D gene (6 bases each). The CDR3 has 16 amino acids. Germline values: CDR1 MNHNS, CDR2 SASEGT. The CDR3 spells CASSEAPGPGADTQYF. CDR3 DNA: TGTGCCAGCAGTGAAGCGCCGGGACCGGGGGCAGATACCCAGTATTTC.

This clonotype has a handful of counts. The chain is built from TRBV5-1 and TRBJ1-1; possible D gene TRBD1, 6 bases. This CDR3 is 15 amino acids long. V was clipped by 2 bases and J by 5 bases, with 16 bases between them. Germline V CDR1 and CDR2: SGHRS, YFSETQ. Here the CDR3 reads CASSFGQSGGTEAFF. The CDR3 DNA follows: TGCGCCAGCAGCTTTGGACAGTCGGGGGGAACTGAAGCTTTCTTT. Together with reference TRBV5-1 and TRBJ1-1, the CDR3 gives the full variable domain: KAGVTQTPRYLIKTRGQQVTLSCSPISGHRSVSWYQQTPGQGLQFLFEYFSETQRNKGNFPGRFSGRQFSNSRSEMNVSTLELGDSALYLCASSFGQSGGTEAFFGQGTRLTVV.

This clonotype was observed a few times. The chain has TRBV6-1 and TRBJ2-7; D possibly corresponds to TRBD2 (6 bases). In germline, CDR1 is MNHNS, CDR2 SASEGT. Between the trimmed V and J ends, which lost 6 bases and 3 bases, there was a span of 15 bases. CDR3 length: 14 residues. CDR3 sequence: CASRTREADYEQYF. The CDR3 DNA reads as TGTGCCAGCAGAACCAGGGAGGCGGACTACGAGCAGTACTTC.

Concerning this clonotype itself: Relative to the germline gene, one junction end is altered; a read error may explain this. The chain couples TRBV6-1 to TRBJ2-1, with D possibly TRBD2 on 7 matching bases. Looked up from germline, CDR1 is MNHNS and CDR2 is SASEGT. The CDR3 loop spans 15 amino acids. The CDR3 nucleotides read TGTGCCAGGGGCAGAGGGGGGGGCGACCCAGAGACGCAGTATTTC. Translated: CARGRGGGDPETQYF.

The chain joins TRBV4-2 to TRBJ2-1; 8 bases match TRBD2. V lost 0 bases to trimming and J lost 15 bases; unmatched junction nucleotides: 10. Looked up from germline, CDR1 is LGHNA and CDR2 is YNFKEQ. CDR3 length: 14 residues. The CDR3: CASSQDGTSGGTFF. The DNA for the CDR3 is TGTGCCAGCAGCCAAGATGGAACTAGCGGAGGTACGTTCTTC.

The chain uses TRBV6-1 and TRBJ2-4; possibly TRBD2 for D (7 bases). The CDR3 contains 16 residues. Deletions cut 6 bases from V and 13 bases from J, with 28 bases between. Germline CDR1 reads MNHNS; CDR2 reads SASEGT. CDR3 sequence: CASRGGGAPDEETQYF. In DNA form, the CDR3 reads TGTGCCAGCAGGGGGGGGGGGGCACCTGACGAAGAGACGCAGTACTTC.

This clonotype was found many times. The chain links TRBV6-5 to TRBJ2-4, with D hard to call. The V end lost 2 bases, the J end lost 2 bases, and 16 bases lay between the germline ends. From germline, CDR1 is MNHEY and CDR2 SVGAGI. This CDR3 region has 17 residues. The CDR3: CASSYGPARLTKNIQYF. The CDR3 coding sequence is TGTGCCAGCAGTTACGGACCCGCAAGGTTAACCAAAAACATTCAGTACTTC.

The genes are TRBV6-1 and TRBJ2-1; D is perhaps TRBD1 (6 bases). With the DNA end fitting TRBJ2-5 better, the J assignment may be wrong. Germline assignment: CDR1 MNHNS and CDR2 SASEGT. The CDR3 has 14 residues. The CDR3 region is CASSPRGSRETQYF. The CDR3 DNA sequence: TGTGCCAGCAGTCCCAGGGGTTCACGGGAGACCCAGTACTTC.

This clonotype came up once. The chain carries TRBV6-1 and TRBJ2-1; 9 bases are a match to TRBD2. The last part of the DNA fits TRBJ2-7 better; the J call may be wrong. The CDR3 covers 14 residues. Germline V gene data show CDR1 as MNHNS and CDR2 as SASEGT. The CDR3 bases are TGTGCCAGCAGTGACGGCGGGAGGGCTTACGAGCAGTACTTC. Protein product: CASSDGGRAYEQYF.